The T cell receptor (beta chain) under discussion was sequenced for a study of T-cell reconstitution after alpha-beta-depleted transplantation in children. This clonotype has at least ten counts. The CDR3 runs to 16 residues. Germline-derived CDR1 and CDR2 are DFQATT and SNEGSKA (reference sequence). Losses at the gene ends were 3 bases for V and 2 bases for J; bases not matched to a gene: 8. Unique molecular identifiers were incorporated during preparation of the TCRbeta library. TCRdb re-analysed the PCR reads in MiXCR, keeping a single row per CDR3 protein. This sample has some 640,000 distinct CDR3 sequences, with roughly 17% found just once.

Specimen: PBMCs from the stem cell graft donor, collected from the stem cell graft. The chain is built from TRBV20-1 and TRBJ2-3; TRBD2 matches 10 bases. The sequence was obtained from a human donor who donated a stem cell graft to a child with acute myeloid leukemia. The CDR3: CSARPSGGRHTDTQYF. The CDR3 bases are TGCAGTGCTAGGCCTAGCGGGGGCCGTCACACAGATACGCAGTATTTT.